A single sample gave rise to the 2 T cell receptor beta chains below, sequenced in a study of ipilimumab plus nivolumab after autologous stem cell transplantation. Libraries were prepared by immunoSEQ multiplex PCR; TCRdb keeps only in-frame clonotypes and omits some of them. This table has 15,000 or so clones, 80% to 85% appearing once. Sequenced here: PBMCs, sampled in a trial of ipilimumab plus nivolumab as post-transplant consolidation. The receptor source for this set is a male donor with diffuse large B-cell lymphoma.

V gene TRBV27 combines with J gene TRBJ2-5, with 10 bases fitting TRBD2. The V segment lost 6 bases and the J segment 4 bases; nucleotides outside the gene matches: 8. Per the germline V gene, CDR1 is MNHEY and CDR2 is SMNVEV (reference sequence). The CDR3 runs to 15 residues. This CDR3 is CASRIAGGRRETQYF. The CDR3 DNA sequence: TGTGCCAGCAGAATAGCGGGGGGTCGGAGAGAGACCCAGTACTTC.

In the case of this clone: The sample carries other DNA sequences with the same CDR3. This sequence joins TRBV9 and TRBJ2-5; TRBD2 agrees at 7 bases. J was trimmed by 5 bases and V by 0 bases; bases with no gene match: 1. Per germline, CDR1 SGDLS and CDR2 YYNGEE. The CDR3 has 13 amino acids. The CDR3 spells CASSVVGGETQYF. In DNA, the CDR3 is TGTGCCAGCAGCGTAGTCGGGGGGGAGACCCAGTACTTC.